This T cell receptor (beta chain) derives from a study of Tregs in tolerant kidney transplant recipients (dated by TCRdb to between 2017 and 2020). Describing the broader study: Before combined kidney and bone marrow transplantation, this study identified donor-specific regulatory T cells using TCRbeta sequencing and then followed those same cells after transplant. Several methods of expanding Tregs specific for an allogeneic donor were compared by TCRbeta repertoire sequencing in a few healthy controls.

Thawed PBMCs were FACS-sorted into unstimulated Tregs (CD4+CD25+CD127-), CD4+ non-Tregs (CD4+CD25-), CD4 cells and CD8 cells. Healthy control blood came either as purchased buffy coats or from healthy volunteers. Healthy control blood was processed to PBMCs with a Ficoll density gradient and then cryopreserved, whereas patient PBMCs were collected both before and after transplant. Measured from the cysteine to the phenylalanine, the CDR3 is 16 residues long. The CDR3 DNA has 48 bases and is translated from base 1. CDR1 SQVTM and CDR2 ANQGSEA were looked up in the germline V gene. V is clipped by 4 bases and J by 1 base, and the sequence between their germline boundaries is 20 bases long. Worth noting for this clone: The clone's antigen remains unknown. Qualities for individual bases were not recorded, and no much larger clone is one base off.

For TCRbeta CDR3 sequencing, genomic DNA from the sorted cells was extracted using the QIAGEN DNeasy Blood and Tissue Kit. High-throughput TCRbeta CDR3 sequencing, including PCR amplification with bias correction and internal controls, was performed commercially through immunoSEQ. The published analysis was carried out like this. Unique productive TCRbeta sequences were defined by CDR3 nucleotide sequence where primers matched, otherwise by CDR3 amino acid sequence with Vbeta and Jbeta genes. Sorting error was corrected by removing sequences shared between sorted populations at a frequency ratio of 2:1 or less, and the remaining shared sequences were assigned to the higher population. Donor-reactive sequences were defined as at least 5-fold expanded in CFSE-low cells versus unstimulated cells, with frequency of at least 0.01% in CFSE-low cells. Repertoire divergence was quantified by Jensen-Shannon divergence calculated from the top 100 TCRbeta sequences ranked by frequency. For samples with multiple sequencing runs, sorting error was corrected separately for each run before the runs were pooled. Not all clones reach the TCRdb copy of this immuneACCESS table, which keeps in-frame sequences only. Checked studies attribute under half of the gap to unresolved V genes and leave the rest unexplained. For V, J and clone size, that table is used; D and trimming come from the DNA. Within this sample are around 120,000 clones, with around 91% of them counted one time only. Roughly 0.63% of the sample rests with the top ten.

Results the study describes overall, beyond this receptor: Biological reproducibility was not directly addressed, though technical replication error appeared minimal. The study was limited by small patient numbers, and the findings need validation in larger populations and under other immunosuppression protocols. Expanding Tregs with activated donor B cells appeared to identify the most biologically relevant and donor-specific TCRbeta repertoire.

This receptor was obtained from a human donor in good health. Input material: CD4+ T cells from blood. This sequence uses TRBV29-1 and TRBJ2-7; the D call could be TRBD1 or TRBD2, with each sharing 6 bases. The nucleotide sequence reads TGCAGCGTTGCTGGGGGAGGCAGGGGTGGTTCCTACGAGCAGTACTTC. Its translation is CSVAGGGRGGSYEQYF.